A single sample gave rise to the 15 T cell receptor beta chains below, sequenced in a study of control samples from healthy donors and cancer patients. Produced via immunoSEQ multiplex PCR; TCRdb's table is partial and in-frame only. Found here are approximately 180,000 clones, approximately 94% of them singletons; the top ten hold approximately 1.5%. Sequenced material: blood. These receptor sequences come from a woman aged 18-29 years in good health.

The chain employs TRBV11-2 and TRBJ1-6, with TRBD1 matching 10 bases. Germline CDR1 SGHAT, CDR2 FQNNGV. This CDR3 spans 15 amino acids. V gave up 4 bases and J gave up 8 bases; unmatched junction bases: 5. The chain's CDR3 is CASSYTGTGDSPLHF. Written as DNA, the CDR3 is TGTGCCAGCAGCTACACCGGGACAGGGGATTCACCCCTCCACTTT. The variable domain in full, completed from reference TRBV11-2 and TRBJ1-6, reads EAGVAQSPRYKIIEKRQSVAFWCNPISGHATLYWYQQILGQGPKLLIQFQNNGVVDDSQLPKDRFSAERLKGVDSTLKIQPAKLEDSAVYLCASSYTGTGDSPLHFGNGTRLTVT.

The chain has TRBV10-3 and TRBJ1-1; no firm D call. Trimming took 2 bases from V and 0 from J, leaving 7 bases between them. This CDR3 is built from 14 residues. CDR1 is ENHRY, CDR2 SYGVKD, per germline. The CDR3 DNA is TGTGCCATCAGTGAGAGCGGCATGAACACTGAAGCTTTCTTT. Translated, it gives CAISESGMNTEAFF.

V and J are TRBV11-3 and TRBJ1-2; D uncertain. Deletions cut 4 bases from V and 4 bases from J, with 10 bases between. The CDR3 is 13 amino acids. The germline CDR1 and CDR2 sequences are SGHNT and YENEEA. The CDR3 reads CASSSLTVYGYTF. CDR3 nucleotide sequence: TGTGCCAGCAGCTCATTGACGGTCTATGGCTACACCTTC.

This chain joins TRBV12-3 or TRBV12-4 and TRBJ2-3; no firm D call. Trimming took 4 bases from V and 5 from J, leaving 7 bases between them. The CDR3 covers 12 residues. The CDR3 loop is CASSSQVDTQYF. Here the CDR3 DNA reads TGTGCCAGCAGTTCCCAGGTAGATACGCAGTATTTT.

The chain recombines TRBV19 with TRBJ1-5, with a weak D call TRBD1 (6 bases). The CDR3 covers 14 residues. The germline V and J ends were trimmed by 10 bases and 0 bases, with 13 bases remaining between them. CDR1 is LNHDA, CDR2 SQIVND, per germline (reference sequence). CDR3 protein: CATSWDNSNQPQHF. In DNA form, the CDR3 reads TGTGCCACCTCTTGGGACAATAGCAATCAGCCCCAGCATTTT.

This chain uses TRBV5-1 with TRBJ2-1, with D possibly called TRBD1 or TRBD2 (6 bases each). The ends were cut back, 4 bases at V and 11 bases at J, with 22 bases in the middle. This CDR3 has 15 residues. Looked up from germline, CDR1 is SGHRS and CDR2 is YFSETQ. The CDR3 nucleotides are TGCGCCAGCAGCGATCTGGGGGGCCTTTCCACAAAGCAGTTCTTC. Translated, it gives CASSDLGGLSTKQFF.

CDR3 residues: CARPGHSPTEAFF. DNA for the CDR3: TGTGCCAGGCCGGGACACTCTCCCACTGAAGCTTTCTTT. The gene calls are TRBV2 and TRBJ1-1, with D perhaps TRBD1 (6 bases). The CDR3 runs 13 residues. The germline V gene has CDR1 SNHLY and CDR2 FYNNEI. The V end lost 9 bases, the J end lost 4 bases, and 15 bases lay between the germline ends.

The V call is TRBV6-2 or TRBV6-3, the J call TRBJ2-1; no reliable D call. Germline CDR1 MNHEY, CDR2 SVGEGT. The CDR3 spans 13 residues. The V gene lost 3 bases and the J gene lost 7 bases, with 10 bases spanning the gap. The CDR3 DNA is TGTGCCAGCAGTTATGTCGGTCGGAATGAGCAGTTCTTC. It translates to CASSYVGRNEQFF.

The chain carries TRBV5-4 and TRBJ2-1; 7 nucleotides line up with TRBD2. The ends lost 4 bases at V and 2 bases at J; junction bases unmatched: 12. Per germline, CDR1 SGHNT and CDR2 YYREEE (reference sequence). The CDR3 contains 17 residues. DNA of the CDR3: TGTGCCAGCAGCCCTACCCCAGTGGCGGGAGCCTACAATGAGCAGTTCTTC. This gives the protein CASSPTPVAGAYNEQFF. Using reference TRBV5-4 and TRBJ2-1 for the parts outside the CDR3, the full variable domain is ETGVTQSPTHLIKTRGQQVTLRCSSQSGHNTVSWYQQALGQGPQFIFQYYREEENGRGNFPPRFSGLQFPNYSSELNVNALELDDSALYLCASSPTPVAGAYNEQFFGPGTRLTVL.

The V gene is TRBV21-1, the J gene TRBJ1-1; the DNA was not compared with TRBD1, the D call given in the table. TRBV21-1 is a known pseudogene. The CDR3 is 19 residues long. The DNA for the CDR3 is TGTGCCAGCAGCAAATTGGCTCAGGGGTTAAGGGATCTGAACACTGAAGCTTTCTTT. It yields the protein CASSKLAQGLRDLNTEAFF.

The CDR3 region has the DNA TGTGCCAGCAGTTCTCCACGTCAACCAACAGGGTTCTATGGCTACACCTTC. Its protein is CASSSPRQPTGFYGYTF. The chain combines TRBV11-2 with TRBJ1-2; possible D gene TRBD1, 6 bases. From germline, CDR1 is SGHAT and CDR2 FQNNGV. V lost 6 bases to trimming and J lost 4 bases, with 24 bases between them. The CDR3 is 17 amino acids.

This clone has only one observation. This chain uses TRBV27 with TRBJ2-2, with 8 bases matching TRBD2. This CDR3 spans 18 amino acids. Germline V gene data show CDR1 as MNHEY and CDR2 as SMNVEV (reference sequence). After removal of 9 bases from V and 5 bases from J, the junction contained 20 bases not matched to a gene. The CDR3 sequence: CARVGLAGLTEGTGELFF. The CDR3 coding sequence is TGTGCCAGGGTTGGGCTAGCGGGCTTAACCGAGGGAACCGGGGAGCTGTTTTTT.

The rearrangement uses TRBV18 and TRBJ1-4; no firm D call. The V and J ends lost 0 bases and 11 bases respectively, with 10 bases between them. The germline V gene has CDR1 KGHSH and CDR2 LQKENI. CDR3 length equals 13 residues. The CDR3 nucleotides are TGTGCCAGCTCACCACCGGGGAGCTACAAACTGTTTTTT. Its translation is CASSPPGSYKLFF.

This clone was seen just once. The V gene is TRBV6-6, the J gene TRBJ1-1, with a possible D match to TRBD1 (5 bases). Trimming shortened V by 2 bases and J by 1 base, and 14 bases separated the two germline ends. The germline V gene has CDR1 MNHNY and CDR2 SVGAGI (reference sequence). The CDR3 covers 16 residues. The CDR3 DNA is TGTGCCAGCAGTTACCCGACAGCCCCGGCGAACACTGAAGCTTTCTTT. It is translated as CASSYPTAPANTEAFF.

This chain joins TRBV19 and TRBJ1-3; no clear D. The CDR3 has 16 residues. Trimming cost V 5 bases and J 0 bases, with 14 bases left between them. Per germline, CDR1 LNHDA and CDR2 SQIVND (reference sequence). Written as DNA, the CDR3 is TGTGCCAGTAGTGAAAAAGTTTGGAGCTCTGGAAACACCATATATTTT. Amino acids: CASSEKVWSSGNTIYF.